Listed below are T cell receptor beta chains from one sample, sequenced in a study of identical twins. TCRdb called the 5' RACE reads again in MiXCR, with one record for every CDR3 protein. The sample lists 700,000 or so distinct CDR3 sequences, over 8.5% occurring once. These same data were also listed under a study on yellow fever vaccine responses in identical twins.

The sequenced sample consisted of PBMCs. The receptors come from a woman between 18 and 29 years old in good health. The CDR3 runs from the conserved cysteine through the conserved F or W.

j_call v_call cdr3_aa
TRBJ2-1 TRBV7-9 CASSRQTNYNEQFF
TRBJ2-1 TRBV20-1 CSARTKVSYNEQFF
TRBJ2-2 TRBV20-1 CSATRTQDGELFF
TRBJ2-7 TRBV7-2 CASSLAWAGYEQYF
TRBJ1-1 TRBV27 CASRGTGERTEAFF
TRBJ2-5 TRBV7-9 CASHKEETQYF
TRBJ2-2 TRBV4-3 CASSQWTGSTGELFF
TRBJ1-1 TRBV5-1 CASSPIWTGGTEAFF
TRBJ2-1 TRBV2 CASSSSTSGGREQFF
TRBJ1-1 TRBV20-1 CSAREPGQGMNTEAFF
TRBJ1-5 TRBV5-1 CASRQDDSNQPQHF
TRBJ1-2 TRBV12-3/TRBV12-4 CASLADRMGYGYTF